This T cell receptor (beta chain) derives from a study of a mutant IDH1 vaccine in newly diagnosed glioma. Assay: immunoSEQ multiplex PCR; the TCRdb copy retains only in-frame clones and omits some. The sample yields 60,000 or so clones, 84% seen once. Germline V gene lookup returns CDR1 SGHNT and CDR2 YENEEA. Trimming pared 4 bases from V and 10 bases from J, leaving 17 bases between. The length of the CDR3 is 14 residues. Note on this clone: As yet, its antigen is unknown.

As for time point: week 5, during vaccination. It was 300 ug of mutant IDH1 20-mer peptide that made up each vaccine dose, given with topical imiquimod. The sample in question was PBMCs, obtained from a glioma patient whose treatment included an IDH1 peptide vaccine. V usage is TRBV11-3 and J usage is TRBJ2-4; perhaps D is TRBD1 or TRBD2 (5 bases each). The source is a woman aged 50 to 60 with glioma. For the CDR3, the DNA is TGTGCCAGCAGCTACGGACTGGGGCTAGGGATTCAGTACTTC. Translation gives CASSYGLGLGIQYF.